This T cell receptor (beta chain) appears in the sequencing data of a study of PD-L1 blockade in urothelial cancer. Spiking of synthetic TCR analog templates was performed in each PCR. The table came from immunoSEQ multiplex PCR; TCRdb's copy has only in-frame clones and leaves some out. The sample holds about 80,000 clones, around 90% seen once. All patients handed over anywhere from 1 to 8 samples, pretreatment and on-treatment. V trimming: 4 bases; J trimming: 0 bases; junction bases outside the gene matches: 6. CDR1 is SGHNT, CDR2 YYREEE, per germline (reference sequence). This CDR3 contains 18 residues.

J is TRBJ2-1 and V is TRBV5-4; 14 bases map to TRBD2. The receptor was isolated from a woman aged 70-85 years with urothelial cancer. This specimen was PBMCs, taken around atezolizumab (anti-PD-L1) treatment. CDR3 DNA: TGTGCCAGCAGCACGACTAGCGGGAGGGGTTACTCCTACAATGAGCAGTTCTTC. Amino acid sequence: CASSTTSGRGYSYNEQFF.